The subject of this entry is one T cell receptor beta chain. This clonotype was seen ten or more times. Its antigen is still unknown. No much larger clone exists at a distance of one base, and base qualities are not known. Library method: 5' RACE. Instrument on record: NextSeq 500. In the TCR library protocol, unique molecular identifiers were attached to individual cDNA molecules to correct for PCR bias and sequencing error. Both TCR alpha and beta chains were sequenced, and tight co-correlation was observed between alpha and beta sequence abundances in each sample. Processing in the source paper ran as follows. V gene, J gene and CDR3 annotation of TCR sequences was performed with Decombinator V4. Expanded TCRs were defined as changing significantly between any two time points under a Poisson model with p below 0.0001. TCR abundances were normalised to the total number of TCRs sequenced per sample and expressed as counts per million. MAIT TCRs were defined by TRAV1-2 paired with TRAJ12, TRAJ20 or TRAJ33, and iNKT TCRs by TRAV10 paired with TRAJ18. VDJdb, accessed on 1 November 2021, was searched for TCRs annotated for CMV, EBV and SARS-CoV-2, and TCRs annotated for more than one antigen were excluded. TCRdb redid the processing of the public reads, applying fastp at Q25 and MiXCR, and retained in-frame beta chains. Rows matching on CDR3 protein sequence are summarized as one entry with the most common DNA and genes. These V and J calls derive from TCRdb rather than the authors' analysis. For this sample the table gives under 50,000 distinct CDR3 sequences, of which about 4.6% were detected only once. The top ten clones comprise 6% of the sample.

This sample stems from a study of early T cells in non-severe SARS-CoV-2 infection (dated by TCRdb to the early 2020s). The study in broad terms: Bulk RNA from unsorted whole blood was used for TCR sequencing, so alpha and beta chains could not be paired. What the study reported, not specific to this receptor: VDJdb matching was skewed toward anti-spike CD8 responses and likely underestimated virus-specific expansions by missing private and CD4 specificities.

The V end gives up 7 bases and the J end 6 bases, leaving 3 bases in the junction not matched to a gene. CDR1 and CDR2 were assigned from the germline V gene as SNHLY and FYNNEI. The CDR3 runs 14 amino acids, cysteine and phenylalanine included. CDR3 DNA only is kept here, 42 bases in frame from base 1. Set within a cohort of healthcare workers in London, UK, this nested case-control study involved weekly PCR testing of nasopharyngeal swabs along with blood sampling. Healthcare workers were recruited during the week of the UK lockdown, between 23 and 31 March 2020, and followed weekly for up to about 16 weeks.

Material: whole blood. This TCR was recovered from an adult who was a healthcare worker with PCR-confirmed SARS-CoV-2 infection or an uninfected control (not recorded which). The rearranged chain carries TRBV2 and TRBJ1-6; the junction holds 10 bases that match TRBD1. Read as DNA, the sequence is TGTGCCAGCACTTGGGACAGGGGTAATTCACCCCTCCACTTT. Translated, it gives CASTWDRGNSPLHF.